Following are 6 T cell receptor beta chains from one sample sequenced in a study of post-analysis software for immune sequencing data. Presence of unique molecular identifiers characterized the TCR beta cDNA libraries. TCRdb reprocessed the PCR reads with MiXCR, giving one entry per CDR3 protein. The sample shows some 500,000 distinct CDR3 sequences, roughly 46% of them seen only once. Antigens for these TCRs are unknown. Study-level points and caveats: In patients, TRBV5-6, TRBV5-1 and TRBV20-1 belonged to roughly five TRBV segments found more frequently than in controls.

Sequencing was carried out using blood. The receptors here all came from a girl between 5 and 17 years old with multiple sclerosis.

This chain's CDR3 is CASSHDPRRAYEQYF. DNA of the CDR3: TGTGCCAGCAGTCACGACCCGAGACGTGCCTACGAGCAGTACTTC. V is TRBV6-2 or TRBV6-3 and J is TRBJ2-7; D ambiguous. Germline-derived CDR1 and CDR2 are MNHEY and SVGEGT. Between the trimmed V and J ends, which lost 5 bases and 2 bases, there was a span of 16 bases. The CDR3 is made up of 15 amino acids.

V and J are TRBV6-6 and TRBJ2-5; TRBD2 might be the D (6 bases). The J call is uncertain, as TRBJ2-7 better fits the DNA end. Per the germline V gene, CDR1 is MNHNY and CDR2 is SVGAGI (reference sequence). CDR3 length: 15 amino acids. The CDR3 region has the DNA TGTGCCAGCAGCCCACAGCGGGCCCAGACCTACGAGCAGTACTTC. Residues: CASSPQRAQTYEQYF.

About this clonotype itself: A junction end diverges from the germline sequence, so it may reflect a read error. V gene TRBV5-5 combines with J gene TRBJ2-3; TRBD2 matches 7 bases. CDR3 length equals 18 residues. Germline lookup yields CDR1 SGHKS and CDR2 YYEKEE (reference sequence). The CDR3 DNA reads as TGTGCCAGCAGCTTGGTCGGGGGGAGGACTTCTAGCACAAATACGCAGTATTTT. Protein sequence: CASSLVGGRTSSTNTQYF.

This clonotype was counted between two and nine times. The V and J genes are TRBV9 and TRBJ1-5; a weak D match, TRBD1 (6 bases). Germline V gene data show CDR1 as SGDLS and CDR2 as YYNGEE. There are 15 residues in the CDR3. V lost 0 bases and J lost 2, with 9 bases in between. CDR3 region: CASSVGGGGNQPQHF. The CDR3 coding sequence is TGTGCCAGCAGCGTAGGGGGGGGCGGCAATCAGCCCCAGCATTTT.

Points on this clonotype: A read error may account for a junction end that differs from germline. The chain employs TRBV20-1 and TRBJ2-1; TRBD2 matches 8 bases. CDR1 and CDR2 from the germline V gene are DFQATT and SNEGSKA (reference sequence). CDR3 length: 14 residues. The CDR3 loop reads CSALDSGRNNERFF. The CDR3 nucleotides are TGCAGTGCCCTAGACAGCGGGAGAAACAATGAGCGGTTCTTC.

The chain employs TRBV27 and TRBJ2-3; 11 nucleotides agree with TRBD2. The CDR3 has 19 amino acids. Trimming removed 4 bases from V and 4 bases from J; junction bases left unmatched: 16. Germline values: CDR1 MNHEY, CDR2 SMNVEV (reference sequence). CDR3 protein: CASSSHLLISGRAADTQYF. CDR3 sequence (DNA): TGTGCCAGCAGTTCCCATCTTCTCATTAGCGGGAGGGCCGCAGATACGCAGTATTTT.